The source of this TCR beta chain is a study of shared clonotypes between healthy human individuals. Naive-designated CD8 cells lacked CD45RO, were positively enriched for CCR7, and omitted terminally differentiated effector memory CD45RA+ cells. Some clones are missing from TCRdb's copy, which holds only in-frame ones; the method was immunoSEQ multiplex PCR. The data contain some 2 million clones, approximately 95% of them seen just once; the ten biggest clones take up around 1.2%. From germline, CDR1 is MGHRA and CDR2 YSYEKL. There are 15 residues in the CDR3. V lost 5 bases to trimming and J lost 1 base, with 15 bases between them.

This clonotype was sampled from a man between 18 and 29 years old in good health. The rearrangement joins TRBV4-1 to TRBJ2-7; TRBD2 might be the D (6 bases). The sequencing sample was made of naive CD8+ T cells sorted from blood. Written as DNA, the CDR3 is TGCGCCAGCAGCTGGGTAGCGGACCTGTCCTACGAGCAGTACTTC. This encodes CASSWVADLSYEQYF.